One sample yielded the 16 T cell receptor beta chains listed below, sequenced in a study of CD8 T cells in ankylosing spondylitis. TCRdb recomputed calls from the 5' RACE reads with MiXCR, one row per CDR3 protein. The table records approximately 350,000 distinct CDR3 sequences, 14% to 15% of them present only once. Sequenced: blood, either unsorted or a sorted T cell fraction (not recorded which). The source of these receptors is a male donor with ankylosing spondylitis or in good health (not recorded which).

The gene calls are TRBV4-1 and TRBJ2-2; tentative D call: TRBD2 (5 bases). Germline values: CDR1 MGHRA, CDR2 YSYEKL. CDR3 length equals 14 residues. The V end was cut by 0 bases, the J end by 6 bases, with 8 bases between. CDR3 coding DNA: TGCGCCAGCAGCCAAGAAAGGAGGCCCGGGGAGCTGTTTTTT. Translation gives CASSQERRPGELFF.

The rearrangement links TRBV14 to TRBJ2-1; 7 bases line up with TRBD2. Germline values: CDR1 SGHDN, CDR2 FVKESK. The junction had 5 bases not matched to a gene; V was cut back by 1 base and J by 11 bases. This CDR3 is built from 13 residues. DNA for the CDR3: TGTGCCAGCAGCCAAGGAGAAGCGGGGAAGCAGTTCTTC. Protein product: CASSQGEAGKQFF.

Ten or more counts support this clonotype. The V call is TRBV5-1, the J call TRBJ2-1; TRBD1 matches 10 bases. V was pared by 2 bases and J by 7 bases, with 3 bases of the junction left unmatched. Germline lookup yields CDR1 SGHRS and CDR2 YFSETQ. CDR3 length equals 14 residues. The CDR3 sequence: CASSFPGQGNEQFF. CDR3 DNA sequence: TGCGCCAGCAGCTTCCCGGGACAGGGGAATGAGCAGTTCTTC. Full variable domain (remainder filled in from reference TRBV5-1 and TRBJ2-1): KAGVTQTPRYLIKTRGQQVTLSCSPISGHRSVSWYQQTPGQGLQFLFEYFSETQRNKGNFPGRFSGRQFSNSRSEMNVSTLELGDSALYLCASSFPGQGNEQFFGPGTRLTVL.

This clonotype was recorded a few times. V usage is TRBV10-3 and J usage is TRBJ1-3, with D possibly being TRBD1 (6 bases). The germline CDR1 and CDR2 sequences are ENHRY and SYGVKD. V shed 4 bases and J shed 0 bases, with 7 bases lying between them. The CDR3 length is 14 residues. This CDR3 is CAISGTVSGNTIYF. In DNA, the CDR3 is TGTGCCATCAGTGGGACAGTCTCTGGAAACACCATATATTTT.

As DNA, the CDR3 is TGCGCCAGCAGCTTGACCTCTGGGACAGGAGTCTCTGGGGCCAACGTCCTGACTTTC. Translated, it gives CASSLTSGTGVSGANVLTF. The chain employs TRBV5-1 and TRBJ2-6, with 8 nucleotides matching TRBD1. The germline V gene encodes CDR1 SGHRS and CDR2 YFSETQ. Unmatched junction bases numbered 9, after V lost 1 base and J lost 0 bases. The CDR3 has 19 amino acids.

This chain joins TRBV5-1 and TRBJ2-7; 8 nucleotides match TRBD1. The ends lost 1 base at V and 5 bases at J; junction bases unmatched: 8. Germline V gene lookup returns CDR1 SGHRS and CDR2 YFSETQ. The CDR3 has 15 residues. CDR3 coding DNA: TGCGCCAGCAGCTTGTCGCAGGGGGCAAGAAACGAGCAGTACTTC. This encodes CASSLSQGARNEQYF.

V usage is TRBV11-3 and J usage is TRBJ2-1, with 8 bases fitting TRBD2. CDR1 and CDR2 (germline): SGHNT, YENEEA. After removal of 7 bases from V and 3 bases from J, the junction contained 8 bases not matched to a gene. The CDR3 covers 15 residues. Written as DNA, the CDR3 is TGTGCCAGCACCCCATTCGGGGGGGGCTACAATGAGCAGTTCTTC. Protein: CASTPFGGGYNEQFF.

The chain recombines TRBV3-1 with TRBJ1-6; the D is unclear. V lost 4 bases and J lost 6, with 10 bases in between. The CDR3 spans 14 residues. Germline values: CDR1 LGHDT, CDR2 YNNKEL (reference sequence). For the CDR3, the DNA is TGTGCCAGCAGCCGAATTCGTGCTAATTCACCCCTCCACTTT. It encodes CASSRIRANSPLHF.

The V call is TRBV3-1, the J call TRBJ1-1; a weak D match, TRBD1 (5 bases). CDR1 is LGHDT, CDR2 YNNKEL, per germline (reference sequence). The length of the CDR3 is 15 residues. V lost 4 bases and J 5 bases, leaving 17 bases between the germline ends. DNA for the CDR3: TGTGCCAGCAGCCCACTCGGCAGCCAGGGAACTGAAGCTTTCTTT. It is translated as CASSPLGSQGTEAFF.

This clonotype was detected only a few times. The chain couples TRBV29-1 to TRBJ1-3; weak D call: TRBD1 (5 bases). Trimming stripped 4 bases from V and 4 bases from J, with 11 bases between. Germline lookup yields CDR1 SQVTM and CDR2 ANQGSEA. The CDR3 length is 13 residues. For the CDR3, the DNA is TGCAGCGTTGTTGCGGGGGTAGGAAACACCATATATTTT. This sequence encodes CSVVAGVGNTIYF.

This rearrangement joins TRBV29-1 to TRBJ2-1, with 10 nucleotides matching TRBD2. With 4 bases clipped from V and 6 bases from J, the junction kept 6 bases outside the gene matches. The CDR3 covers 14 residues. Germline V gives CDR1 SQVTM, CDR2 ANQGSEA. CDR3 region: CSVGTSGRLNEQFF. In DNA, the CDR3 is TGCAGCGTTGGGACTAGCGGTCGCCTCAATGAGCAGTTCTTC.

The gene calls are TRBV5-1 and TRBJ2-3, with 12 bases lining up with TRBD1. The CDR3 runs to 17 residues. The ends lost 0 bases at V and 5 bases at J; junction bases unmatched: 7. CDR1 SGHRS and CDR2 YFSETQ come from the germline V gene. The CDR3 nucleotides read TGCGCCAGCAGCTTGGCCGGGACAGGGGGCGGTGGAGATACGCAGTATTTT. It yields the protein CASSLAGTGGGGDTQYF.

The CDR3 region is CASSLEPERGSYEQYF. The CDR3 DNA reads as TGCGCCAGCAGCCTAGAACCCGAACGGGGCTCCTACGAGCAGTACTTC. The chain employs TRBV5-1 and TRBJ2-7; possibly TRBD2 for D (5 bases). The germline gives CDR1 SGHRS, CDR2 YFSETQ. The CDR3 runs to 16 residues. V shed 4 bases and J shed 0 bases, with 17 bases lying between them.

This clonotype was detected ten times or more. V is TRBV6-6 and J is TRBJ1-6; tentatively, D is TRBD1 (5 bases). The CDR3 is 11 amino acids. V dropped 8 bases and J dropped 10 bases, with 9 bases sitting between them. CDR1 and CDR2 from the germline V gene are MNHNY and SVGAGI (reference sequence). As DNA, the CDR3 is TGTGCCAGCGCGGGGGGATCACCCCTCCACTTT. Its protein product is CASAGGSPLHF.

This clonotype was seen a handful of times. The J gene is TRBJ1-5, the V gene TRBV6-5; D might be TRBD1 (6 bases). The CDR3 has 16 amino acids. CDR1 is MNHEY and CDR2 is SVGAGI in the germline V gene. V dropped 4 bases and J dropped 2 bases, with 15 bases sitting between them. The chain's CDR3 is CASSSRGTLRNQPQHF. The CDR3 DNA reads TGTGCCAGCAGTTCCCGAGGGACATTGCGCAATCAGCCCCAGCATTTT.

This clonotype appeared many times. The chain uses TRBV10-1 and TRBJ1-1; no clear D gene. CDR3 length: 14 amino acids. Germline V gene lookup returns CDR1 WNHNN and CDR2 SYGVQD (reference sequence). V was clipped by 9 bases and J by 0 bases, with 14 bases between them. The CDR3 DNA reads TGCGCCAGTACGGACGGCCCCATGAACACTGAAGCTTTCTTT. Translating gives CASTDGPMNTEAFF.